The 6 T cell receptor beta chains below all came from one sample that was sequenced in a study of T cell responses to AZD1222 COVID-19 vaccine. Sequencing used immunoSEQ multiplex PCR; TCRdb keeps in-frame clones, though not all of them. The data hold about 120,000 clones, with about 87% observed a single time. The specimen was peripheral blood, collected on day 0 of AZD1222 vaccination. These receptors were collected from an adult in good health.

The chain uses TRBV19 and TRBJ1-6, with D possibly TRBD1 on 6 matching bases. The CDR3 is 15 amino acids. Germline V gene lookup returns CDR1 LNHDA and CDR2 SQIVND (reference sequence). Between the trimmed V and J ends, which lost 7 bases and 6 bases, there was a span of 16 bases. The CDR3 bases are TGTGCCAGTACCGCCGGGACACGGGGTAATTCACCCCTCCACTTT. Encoded protein: CASTAGTRGNSPLHF.

This chain uses TRBV30 with TRBJ2-3, with 7 bases lining up with TRBD2. This CDR3 region has 13 residues. Trimming cost V 0 bases and J 6 bases; bases outside gene matches: 3. The germline gives CDR1 GTSNPN, CDR2 SVGIG (reference sequence). The CDR3 region has the DNA TGTGCCTGGAGTGTGGGGGGAGGGGATACGCAGTATTTT. Amino acid sequence: CAWSVGGGDTQYF.

The chain has TRBV4-1 and TRBJ1-1, with D possibly TRBD1 on 5 matching bases. Looked up from germline, CDR1 is MGHRA and CDR2 is YSYEKL. The CDR3 has 14 amino acids. V lost 3 bases, J lost 1 base, and 9 bases lay in between. The CDR3 DNA sequence: TGCGCCAGCAGCCACCCAGGGAGGAACACTGAAGCTTTCTTT. Translation gives CASSHPGRNTEAFF.

The chain carries TRBV9 and TRBJ1-1, with D uncertain. Trimming removed 0 bases from V and 1 base from J, with 10 bases in between. The V gene's germline CDR1 is SGDLS and CDR2 YYNGEE. There are 15 residues in the CDR3. The CDR3 sequence is CASSVGGNENTEAFF. CDR3 bases: TGTGCCAGCAGCGTAGGGGGTAACGAGAACACTGAAGCTTTCTTT. The whole variable domain, filled in from reference TRBV9 and TRBJ1-1, reads DSGVTQTPKHLITATGQRVTLRCSPRSGDLSVYWYQQSLDQGLQFLIQYYNGEERAKGNILERFSAQQFPDLHSELNLSSLELGDSALYFCASSVGGNENTEAFFGQGTRLTVV.

The chain couples TRBV4-2 to TRBJ2-7; perhaps TRBD1 as D (5 bases). CDR3 length equals 12 residues. The germline V gene encodes CDR1 LGHNA and CDR2 YNFKEQ. Trimming took 5 bases from V and 5 from J, leaving 10 bases between them. The CDR3 loop is CASSSTGNEQYF. DNA of the CDR3: TGTGCCAGCAGCTCAACAGGTAACGAGCAGTACTTC.

The rearrangement joins TRBV19 to TRBJ2-3; D might be TRBD2 (5 bases). There are 11 residues in the CDR3. V was clipped by 7 bases and J by 4 bases, with 6 bases between them. From germline, CDR1 is LNHDA and CDR2 SQIVND (reference sequence). The CDR3: CASTRADTQYF. In DNA form, the CDR3 reads TGTGCCAGTACGCGGGCAGATACGCAGTATTTT.